A selection of T cell receptor beta chains follows, all from one sample in a study of OX40 agonist ivuxolimab in advanced cancers. Some clones are missing from TCRdb's copy, which holds only in-frame ones; the method was immunoSEQ multiplex PCR. The sample lists tens of thousands of clones; 70% to 90% were seen once. The sample consisted of CD4+ or CD8+ T cells sorted from blood, taken in a trial of the OX40 agonist ivuxolimab. The receptors stem from an adult with an advanced solid tumor such as melanoma, head and neck, liver or kidney cancer. CDR3s include the opening cysteine and the closing phenylalanine or tryptophan. Each record gives: D gene, clone size, V gene, J gene, CDR3 DNA, CDR3 protein. A D gene is named only where the DNA matches it firmly. Size tells how often a clone was seen (once, few, many) or the class of an expanded clone, and some rows leave it out.

D gene: NA; clone size: once; V gene: TRBV27; J gene: TRBJ2-7; CDR3 DNA: TGTGCCAGCAGCCCCCTCGGAGGGGTATTGGGTCTCGAGCAGTACTTC; CDR3 protein: CASSPLGGVLGLEQYF
D gene: NA; clone size: NA; V gene: TRBV29-1; J gene: TRBJ2-5; CDR3 DNA: TGCAGCTCTGATGTGTCGGAGACCCAGTACTTC; CDR3 protein: CSSDVSETQYF
D gene: TRBD1; clone size: NA; V gene: TRBV28; J gene: TRBJ2-5; CDR3 DNA: TGTGCCAGCAGTTTGACAGGGGGCGGAGAGACCCAGTACTTC; CDR3 protein: CASSLTGGGETQYF
D gene: TRBD1; clone size: NA; V gene: TRBV5-1; J gene: TRBJ2-7; CDR3 DNA: TGCGCCAGCAGCCAACGGACAGGAAAAAGTGACGAGCAGTACTTC; CDR3 protein: CASSQRTGKSDEQYF
D gene: NA; clone size: NA; V gene: TRBV1; J gene: TRBJ1-2; CDR3 DNA: TGCACCAGCCTTTCGGGCAGGGACTATGGCTACACCTTC; CDR3 protein: CTSLSGRDYGYTF
D gene: NA; clone size: NA; V gene: TRBV19; J gene: TRBJ1-2; CDR3 DNA: TGTGCCAGTAGTATATCAGACAGAGCCGCTGGCTACACCTTC; CDR3 protein: CASSISDRAAGYTF
D gene: NA; clone size: NA; V gene: TRBV29-1; J gene: TRBJ1-1; CDR3 DNA: TGCAGCGTGGAACAGGGCGCCAACACTGAAGCTTTCTTT; CDR3 protein: CSVEQGANTEAFF
D gene: NA; clone size: NA; V gene: TRBV29-1; J gene: TRBJ2-1; CDR3 DNA: TGCAGCGTGCGGGACAGCCTACAGTTCTTC; CDR3 protein: CSVRDSLQFF
D gene: TRBD2; clone size: NA; V gene: TRBV4-1; J gene: TRBJ2-7; CDR3 DNA: TGCGCCAGCAGCCAGCTAGCGGCAAACTCCTACGAGCAGTACTTC; CDR3 protein: CASSQLAANSYEQYF
D gene: TRBD2; clone size: NA; V gene: TRBV11-2; J gene: TRBJ2-5; CDR3 DNA: TGTGCCAGCAGCTCTGGTCAGCGGGGCCCGGGACAAGAGACCCAGTACTTC; CDR3 protein: CASSSGQRGPGQETQYF
D gene: TRBD1; clone size: NA; V gene: TRBV6-1; J gene: TRBJ2-7; CDR3 DNA: TGTGCCAGCAGTGAAGCCCTACTCCGGGACAGGGTTCGAGGCCCCTACGAGCAGTACTTC; CDR3 protein: CASSEALLRDRVRGPYEQYF
D gene: NA; clone size: NA; V gene: TRBV5-6; J gene: TRBJ2-5; CDR3 DNA: TGTGCCAGCAGCTTTTTTGGGCAGGATTACTTC; CDR3 protein: CASSFFGQDYF
D gene: NA; clone size: NA; V gene: TRBV20-1; J gene: TRBJ2-7; CDR3 DNA: TGCAGTGCTCGAAGACTCTACGAGCAGTACTTC; CDR3 protein: CSARRLYEQYF
D gene: NA; clone size: NA; V gene: TRBV18; J gene: TRBJ2-5; CDR3 DNA: TGTGCCAGCTCACCGGACACAGGGTCCCCTTCGGAGACCCAGTACTTC; CDR3 protein: CASSPDTGSPSETQYF
D gene: TRBD2; clone size: NA; V gene: TRBV2; J gene: TRBJ2-1; CDR3 DNA: TGTGCCAGCAGTGAGACGGGAGGGCCTTATGAGCAGTTCTTC; CDR3 protein: CASSETGGPYEQFF
D gene: TRBD2; clone size: few; V gene: TRBV7-9; J gene: TRBJ2-1; CDR3 DNA: TGTGCCAGCAGCTTAGAACTAGCGACTGAGCAGTTCTTC; CDR3 protein: CASSLELATEQFF
D gene: NA; clone size: NA; V gene: TRBV9; J gene: TRBJ2-5; CDR3 DNA: TGTGCCAGCAGCGTAGGGGCCCTAGCGAAAGAGACCCAGTACTTC; CDR3 protein: CASSVGALAKETQYF
D gene: TRBD1; clone size: few; V gene: TRBV18; J gene: TRBJ1-1; CDR3 DNA: TGTGCCAGCTCAAGGGGACAGGTCTTTGACACTGAAGCTTTCTTT; CDR3 protein: CASSRGQVFDTEAFF
D gene: NA; clone size: NA; V gene: TRBV5-1; J gene: TRBJ2-3; CDR3 DNA: TGCGCCAGCAGCTTGGAGGCCAGCGGGTTATCCACAGATACGCAGTATTTT; CDR3 protein: CASSLEASGLSTDTQYF
D gene: NA; clone size: NA; V gene: TRBV5-1; J gene: TRBJ2-2; CDR3 DNA: TGCGCCAGCAGCCCTGCAGCGTCGAACACCGGGGAGCTGTTTTTT; CDR3 protein: CASSPAASNTGELFF
D gene: NA; clone size: NA; V gene: TRBV29-1; J gene: TRBJ1-1; CDR3 DNA: TGCAGCGTTGAACAGACCCGGGGGACTGAAGCTTTCTTT; CDR3 protein: CSVEQTRGTEAFF
D gene: NA; clone size: NA; V gene: TRBV28; J gene: TRBJ2-1; CDR3 DNA: TGTGCCAGCAGTTTCCACGGACCCCTATCCTACAATGAGCAGTTCTTC; CDR3 protein: CASSFHGPLSYNEQFF
D gene: TRBD1; clone size: NA; V gene: TRBV9; J gene: TRBJ2-7; CDR3 DNA: TGTGCCAGCAGCACCCATGGACAGGGCGGATACGAGCAGTACTTC; CDR3 protein: CASSTHGQGGYEQYF
D gene: NA; clone size: NA; V gene: TRBV5-1; J gene: TRBJ2-7; CDR3 DNA: TGCGCCAGCAGCTTGGCAGGACAGAGCTCCTACGAGCAGTACTTC; CDR3 protein: CASSLAGQSSYEQYF
D gene: NA; clone size: NA; V gene: TRBV7-2; J gene: TRBJ2-7; CDR3 DNA: TGTGCCAGCAGCTTAATAAGGCAGGGGAGTCACGAGCAGTACTTC; CDR3 protein: CASSLIRQGSHEQYF
D gene: NA; clone size: NA; V gene: TRBV5-8; J gene: TRBJ2-7; CDR3 DNA: TGTGCCAGCCGTGGCCGAATCTACGAGCAGTACTTC; CDR3 protein: CASRGRIYEQYF
D gene: TRBD1; clone size: NA; V gene: TRBV5-6; J gene: TRBJ2-5; CDR3 DNA: TGTGCCAGCAGCTTGCCCGACAGGGTTACGTCAGAGACCCAGTACTTC; CDR3 protein: CASSLPDRVTSETQYF
D gene: NA; clone size: NA; V gene: TRBV2; J gene: TRBJ2-2; CDR3 DNA: TGTGCCAGCACCGAGGGTGTCACCGGGGAGCTGTTTTTT; CDR3 protein: CASTEGVTGELFF
D gene: NA; clone size: NA; V gene: TRBV28; J gene: TRBJ1-1; CDR3 DNA: TGTGCCAGCAGCCAGACCGGGGACTCGCCGAGAGCTTTCTTT; CDR3 protein: CASSQTGDSPRAFF
D gene: NA; clone size: NA; V gene: TRBV28; J gene: TRBJ2-3; CDR3 DNA: TGTGCCAGCAGTTCTTCAGGGGAAACAGATACGCAGTATTTT; CDR3 protein: CASSSSGETDTQYF
D gene: NA; clone size: NA; V gene: TRBV6-5; J gene: TRBJ2-3; CDR3 DNA: TGTGCCAGCAGCCCTAGCACAGATACGCAGTATTTT; CDR3 protein: CASSPSTDTQYF
D gene: TRBD2; clone size: NA; V gene: TRBV25-1; J gene: TRBJ2-7; CDR3 DNA: TGTGCCAGCACCGGGGGGTACGAGCAGTACTTC; CDR3 protein: CASTGGYEQYF
D gene: NA; clone size: NA; V gene: TRBV21-1; J gene: TRBJ2-7; CDR3 DNA: TGTGCCAGCAGCAAAGAGGTAAAGACTAGCTGCCGCGAGCAGTACTTC; CDR3 protein: CASSKEVKTSCREQYF
D gene: TRBD1; clone size: NA; V gene: TRBV7-6; J gene: TRBJ2-7; CDR3 DNA: TGTGCCAGCAGCCGAACCCCGACAGGGGTCTACGAGCAGTACTTC; CDR3 protein: CASSRTPTGVYEQYF
D gene: NA; clone size: NA; V gene: TRBV18; J gene: TRBJ2-5; CDR3 DNA: TGTGCCAGCTCACCACCTTTACTACAAGAGACCCAGTACTTC; CDR3 protein: CASSPPLLQETQYF
D gene: TRBD1; clone size: NA; V gene: TRBV5-1; J gene: TRBJ2-7; CDR3 DNA: TGCGCCAGCAGCATACAGACAGGGGCCGAGGAGCAGTACTTC; CDR3 protein: CASSIQTGAEEQYF
D gene: NA; clone size: NA; V gene: TRBV5-1; J gene: TRBJ2-7; CDR3 DNA: TGCGCCAGCAGCTCGGGCCGGGGGGCGTGGACCTACGAGCAGTACTTC; CDR3 protein: CASSSGRGAWTYEQYF
D gene: NA; clone size: NA; V gene: TRBV7-7; J gene: TRBJ2-2; CDR3 DNA: TGTGCTAGCAGCTTAGGCGCCGGGGAGCTGTTTTTT; CDR3 protein: CASSLGAGELFF
D gene: TRBD1; clone size: once; V gene: TRBV5-1; J gene: TRBJ2-7; CDR3 DNA: TGCGCCAGCAGCTTAGGGACAGGGGGCTACGAGCAGTACTTC; CDR3 protein: CASSLGTGGYEQYF
D gene: NA; clone size: NA; V gene: TRBV11-2; J gene: TRBJ1-3; CDR3 DNA: TGTGCCAGCAGCTCCCTCACAGGGCCTTCTGGAAACACCATATATTTT; CDR3 protein: CASSSLTGPSGNTIYF
D gene: TRBD2; clone size: NA; V gene: TRBV5-1; J gene: TRBJ2-3; CDR3 DNA: TGCGCCAGCAGCTTGGCGGCCCTAGCGGGAACCACAGATACGCAGTATTTT; CDR3 protein: CASSLAALAGTTDTQYF
D gene: TRBD1; clone size: NA; V gene: TRBV19; J gene: TRBJ2-7; CDR3 DNA: TGTGCCAGTAGTCCTACAGGGGGCTGGTACGAGCAGTACTTC; CDR3 protein: CASSPTGGWYEQYF
D gene: NA; clone size: NA; V gene: TRBV7-8; J gene: TRBJ2-5; CDR3 DNA: TGTGCCAGCAGCTCGTGGGGCCCCTTGGCAGGGATTGAAGAGACCCAGTACTTC; CDR3 protein: CASSSWGPLAGIEETQYF
D gene: NA; clone size: NA; V gene: TRBV7-9; J gene: TRBJ1-2; CDR3 DNA: TGTGCCAGCAGCCTCCAGGGGAGTGGCTACACCTTC; CDR3 protein: CASSLQGSGYTF
D gene: TRBD1; clone size: NA; V gene: TRBV6-6; J gene: TRBJ1-5; CDR3 DNA: TGTGCCAGCAGCCGAACCGGGACAGGGCAGCCCCAGCATTTT; CDR3 protein: CASSRTGTGQPQHF
D gene: TRBD2; clone size: NA; V gene: TRBV6-5; J gene: TRBJ2-1; CDR3 DNA: TGTGCCAGCAGGTGGGCGGGGGATTCCTACAATGAGCAGTTCTTC; CDR3 protein: CASRWAGDSYNEQFF
D gene: TRBD1; clone size: NA; V gene: TRBV5-1; J gene: TRBJ2-6; CDR3 DNA: TGCGCCAGCAGCCTAGGGGGGACAGGCCCCTCTGGGGCCAACGTCCTGACTTTC; CDR3 protein: CASSLGGTGPSGANVLTF
D gene: TRBD2; clone size: NA; V gene: TRBV4-1; J gene: TRBJ2-2; CDR3 DNA: TGCGCCAGCAGCCAACCGGGGGGGGTCGGGGAGCTGTTTTTT; CDR3 protein: CASSQPGGVGELFF
D gene: NA; clone size: few; V gene: TRBV30; J gene: TRBJ1-4; CDR3 DNA: TGTGCCTGGAGTGGAAAGCGACTGACAACTAATGAAAAACTGTTTTTT; CDR3 protein: CAWSGKRLTTNEKLFF
D gene: TRBD1; clone size: NA; V gene: TRBV30; J gene: TRBJ1-5; CDR3 DNA: TGTGCCTGGAGTGTAAGTTCCGAGACAGGGGGCTATCAGCCCCAGCATTTT; CDR3 protein: CAWSVSSETGGYQPQHF
D gene: NA; clone size: NA; V gene: TRBV5-1; J gene: TRBJ2-7; CDR3 DNA: TGCGCCAGCAGCTCCCCGGGACACCGAGGATACGAGCAGTACTTC; CDR3 protein: CASSSPGHRGYEQYF
D gene: NA; clone size: NA; V gene: TRBV5-6; J gene: TRBJ2-5; CDR3 DNA: TGTGCCAGCAGCAAGGACCGTCGGGGCGGGACCCAGTACTTC; CDR3 protein: CASSKDRRGGTQYF
D gene: TRBD2; clone size: NA; V gene: TRBV19; J gene: TRBJ2-7; CDR3 DNA: TGTGCCAGTAGAGGAGGACTAGATCTTTACGAGCAGTACTTC; CDR3 protein: CASRGGLDLYEQYF
D gene: TRBD1; clone size: once; V gene: TRBV25-1; J gene: TRBJ2-2; CDR3 DNA: TGTGCCAGCAGTCTTGGGCGGGACAGGGGGCAAACCGGGGAGCTGTTTTTT; CDR3 protein: CASSLGRDRGQTGELFF
D gene: NA; clone size: NA; V gene: TRBV18; J gene: TRBJ1-4; CDR3 DNA: TGTGCCAGCTCATCCGAAATTAGCGAAAAACTGTTTTTT; CDR3 protein: CASSSEISEKLFF
D gene: TRBD2; clone size: NA; V gene: TRBV7-3; J gene: TRBJ2-5; CDR3 DNA: TGTGCCAGCAGCTTAAACCCGCGGCGGGGAGGGGCAGAGACCCAGTACTTC; CDR3 protein: CASSLNPRRGGAETQYF